The 26 T cell receptor beta chains below all came from one sample that was sequenced in a study of blood T cell repertoires in COVID-19. Profiling relied on immunoSEQ multiplex PCR, and the TCRdb table lists in-frame clones only, not all of them. The sample consists of tens of thousands of clones, about 89% of them appearing once. The sequencing input was peripheral blood. The receptors originated from a man in his fifties with active COVID-19.

The chain carries TRBV19 and TRBJ1-5; D uncertain. This CDR3 has 15 amino acids. V was pared by 3 bases and J by 6 bases, with 15 bases between. Germline lookup yields CDR1 LNHDA and CDR2 SQIVND (reference sequence). CDR3 coding DNA: TGTGCCAGTAGTATTCAGTTAAGTTCAATTCAGCCCCAGCATTTT. Its translation: CASSIQLSSIQPQHF.

The V and J genes are TRBV5-1 and TRBJ1-3; D gene ambiguous. The V end was cut by 4 bases, the J end by 0 bases, with 5 bases between. CDR3 length: 13 amino acids. Germline lookup yields CDR1 SGHRS and CDR2 YFSETQ. CDR3 in DNA: TGCGCCAGCAGCGAGAGCTCTGGAAACACCATATATTTT. Amino acid sequence: CASSESSGNTIYF.

V usage is TRBV5-1 and J usage is TRBJ2-5, with TRBD2 matching over 7 bases. The junction had 6 bases not matched to a gene; V was cut back by 4 bases and J by 0 bases. The germline gives CDR1 SGHRS, CDR2 YFSETQ. The CDR3 extends over 15 amino acids. The CDR3 nucleotides are TGCGCCAGCAGCCTAGAGGGAGGGGACCAAGAGACCCAGTACTTC. Translation: CASSLEGGDQETQYF.

This clone has only a few counts. This chain links TRBV14 with TRBJ2-7; 7 nucleotides agree with TRBD2. Germline V gene sequence: CDR1 SGHDN, CDR2 FVKESK. The length of the CDR3 is 22 residues. V lost 0 bases and J lost 0; bases outside the gene matches: 23. The CDR3 sequence: CASSQDQFSTGSGRQFSYEQYF. The DNA of the CDR3 is TGTGCCAGCAGCCAAGATCAATTCAGTACGGGTAGCGGGCGGCAATTCTCCTACGAGCAGTACTTC.

V is TRBV27 and J is TRBJ1-1; the D is unclear. Per germline, CDR1 MNHEY and CDR2 SMNVEV (reference sequence). V was cut by 1 base and J by 1 base, with 7 bases left in between. This CDR3 comprises 14 residues. The CDR3 protein is CASSLLGANTEAFF. The CDR3 DNA reads TGTGCCAGCAGTTTATTGGGCGCGAACACTGAAGCTTTCTTT.

V gene TRBV5-6 combines with J gene TRBJ1-2; 10 bases map to TRBD1. CDR3 length equals 17 residues. Germline V gene lookup returns CDR1 SGHDT and CDR2 YYEEEE. Trimming cost V 3 bases and J 3 bases; bases outside gene matches: 11. CDR3 DNA sequence: TGTGCCAGCAGCTCGTCATTATCCGGGACAGGGGACTATGGCTACACCTTC. Translating it yields CASSSSLSGTGDYGYTF.

The chain has TRBV10-2 and TRBJ1-2; D is possibly TRBD1 (5 bases). Trimming pared 7 bases from V and 0 bases from J, leaving 15 bases between. This CDR3 contains 15 residues. The germline V gene has CDR1 WSHSY and CDR2 SAAADI. The DNA for the CDR3 is TGCGCCAGCATGTTGTTTCCAGGGCCTAACTATGGCTACACCTTC. Translation: CASMLFPGPNYGYTF.

The genes are TRBV12-3 or TRBV12-4 and TRBJ2-7, with D possibly matching TRBD1 (5 bases). This CDR3 comprises 13 residues. V was shortened by 6 bases and J by 3 bases, with 12 bases between the two germline ends. The CDR3 region is CASSLAGHYEQYF. Written as DNA, the CDR3 is TGTGCCAGCAGCCTGGCAGGGCACTACGAGCAGTACTTC.

The chain couples TRBV7-9 to TRBJ1-4, with TRBD1 identical over 11 bases. This CDR3 contains 15 residues. Trimming removed 5 bases from V and 5 bases from J; junction bases left unmatched: 4. CDR1 is SEHNR and CDR2 is FQNEAQ in the germline V gene (reference sequence). CDR3: CASSGGTGGNEKLFF. In nucleotides, the CDR3 is TGTGCCAGCAGCGGAGGGACAGGGGGAAATGAAAAACTGTTTTTT.

The CDR3 region is CSAIDSGGAWGYTF. CDR3 bases: TGCAGTGCTATTGACAGTGGGGGCGCGTGGGGCTACACCTTC. The genes are TRBV20-1 and TRBJ1-2; tentative D call: TRBD1 (6 bases). Germline loops: CDR1 DFQATT, CDR2 SNEGSKA (reference sequence). Trimming stripped 4 bases from V and 8 bases from J, with 20 bases between. The CDR3 sequence is 14 residues long.

The chain uses TRBV30 and TRBJ1-3; no clear D. The V and J ends lost 0 bases and 4 bases respectively, with 7 bases between them. Per the germline V gene, CDR1 is GTSNPN and CDR2 is SVGIG (reference sequence). This CDR3 has 13 amino acids. Here the CDR3 DNA reads TGTGCCTGGAGTGTAACTCTCGGAAACACCATATATTTT. Protein sequence: CAWSVTLGNTIYF.

This clone has a single count. The chain employs TRBV7-2 and TRBJ2-1; 8 nucleotides line up with TRBD2. Germline V lookup: CDR1 SGHTA, CDR2 FQGNSA. Trimming at V came to 2 bases and at J to 8 bases, leaving 8 bases not matched to a gene. The CDR3 extends over 15 amino acids. The CDR3 nucleotides read TGTGCCAGCAGCTTATCGGGGGGGGCCGGAGATGAGCAGTTCTTC. Its protein product is CASSLSGGAGDEQFF. Based on the CDR3 plus reference TRBV7-2 and TRBJ2-1, the full variable domain is GAGVSQSPSNKVTEKGKDVELRCDPISGHTALYWYRQSLGQGLEFLIYFQGNSAPDKSGLPSDRFSAERTGGSVSTLTIQRTQQEDSAVYLCASSLSGGAGDEQFFGPGTRLTVL.

This clone was recorded a few times. The genes are TRBV6-5 and TRBJ1-6, with TRBD1 identical over 8 bases. The CDR3 sequence is 14 residues long. Germline-derived CDR1 and CDR2 are MNHEY and SVGAGI. Trimming took 6 bases from V and 8 from J; bases not matched to a gene: 6. The chain's CDR3 is CASSSRGRDSPLHF. The CDR3 DNA sequence: TGTGCCAGCAGCTCCAGGGGGCGGGATTCACCCCTCCACTTT.

This chain uses TRBV27 with TRBJ1-6, with a weak D call TRBD1 (5 bases). From germline, CDR1 is MNHEY and CDR2 SMNVEV (reference sequence). CDR3 length: 14 residues. The V end was cut by 7 bases, the J end by 7 bases, with 14 bases between. CDR3 region: CASTFRGFNSPLHF. The CDR3 coding sequence is TGTGCCAGCACCTTTAGGGGATTCAATTCACCCCTCCACTTT.

V and J are TRBV12-3 or TRBV12-4 and TRBJ1-1, with a possible D match to TRBD1 (5 bases). This CDR3 is built from 13 residues. With 3 bases removed from V and 5 bases from J, the gap between germline ends came to 10 bases. This CDR3 reads CASSLKGWTEAFF. CDR3 DNA sequence: TGTGCCAGCAGTTTGAAGGGGTGGACTGAAGCTTTCTTT.

The chain recombines TRBV5-6 with TRBJ1-1; 9 bases line up with TRBD1. Per germline, CDR1 SGHDT and CDR2 YYEEEE. There are 17 residues in the CDR3. V shed 4 bases and J 4 bases; nucleotides not matched to a gene: 14. The CDR3 here is CASSEWTGEPFSTEAFF. The CDR3 bases are TGTGCCAGCAGCGAATGGACAGGGGAGCCCTTTAGCACTGAAGCTTTCTTT. Using reference TRBV5-6 and TRBJ1-1 for the parts outside the CDR3, the full variable domain is DAGVTQSPTHLIKTRGQQVTLRCSPKSGHDTVSWYQQALGQGPQFIFQYYEEEERQRGNFPDRFSGHQFPNYSSELNVNALLLGDSALYLCASSEWTGEPFSTEAFFGQGTRLTVV.

The chain recombines TRBV18 with TRBJ2-2, with D possibly matching TRBD1 (5 bases). The germline V gene has CDR1 KGHSH and CDR2 LQKENI. The CDR3 has 13 amino acids. Deletions cut 3 bases from V and 6 bases from J, with 8 bases between. The CDR3 spells CASSPPGPGELFF. The CDR3 DNA follows: TGTGCCAGCTCACCCCCAGGGCCCGGGGAGCTGTTTTTT.

The chain has TRBV6-2 or TRBV6-3 and TRBJ1-6; D not certain. The CDR3 spans 15 residues. Trimming left V 3 bases short and J 0 bases short, with 6 bases between. Germline assignment: CDR1 MNHEY and CDR2 SVGEGT. In DNA form, the CDR3 reads TGTGCCAGCAGTTATGGGAGCTCCTATAATTCACCCCTCCACTTT. Translated: CASSYGSSYNSPLHF.

The chain recombines TRBV30 with TRBJ1-2, with D possibly matching TRBD1 (6 bases). Deletions cut 0 bases from V and 2 bases from J, with 10 bases between. Germline V gene sequence: CDR1 GTSNPN, CDR2 SVGIG (reference sequence). CDR3 size: 14 residues. CDR3 region: CAWSVHRVNYGYTF. CDR3 DNA: TGTGCCTGGAGTGTACACAGGGTGAACTATGGCTACACCTTC.

This chain joins TRBV10-3 and TRBJ1-2, with TRBD1 as a possible D gene (6 bases). Per germline, CDR1 ENHRY and CDR2 SYGVKD. The V end was cut by 11 bases, the J end by 5 bases, with 21 bases between. This CDR3 spans 14 amino acids. The CDR3 protein is CAVYSGDPPYGYTF. CDR3 DNA sequence: TGTGCCGTGTACTCAGGGGACCCGCCGTATGGCTACACCTTC.

The V and J genes are TRBV6-2 or TRBV6-3 and TRBJ2-1; D might be TRBD2 (5 bases). The CDR3 length is 15 residues. CDR1 is MNHEY, CDR2 SVGEGT, per germline. The V gene lost 2 bases and the J gene lost 1 base, with 9 bases spanning the gap. Here the CDR3 reads CASSYTGSSYNEQFF. The CDR3 nucleotides read TGTGCCAGCAGTTACACGGGGTCTTCCTACAATGAGCAGTTCTTC.

The chain is built from TRBV6-2 or TRBV6-3 and TRBJ2-3, with D possibly matching TRBD2 (6 bases). The CDR3 has 15 residues. V shed 5 bases and J shed 0 bases, with 12 bases lying between them. Germline-derived CDR1 and CDR2 are MNHEY and SVGEGT. The CDR3 DNA reads as TGTGCCAGCAGTGGGGGTGGGACTAGCACAGATACGCAGTATTTT. It translates to CASSGGGTSTDTQYF.

In DNA, the CDR3 is TGTGCCAGCAGCAAAATGACAGGGAGCCTGGTCAAGCAGTACTTC. Encoded protein: CASSKMTGSLVKQYF. This chain joins TRBV21-1 and TRBJ2-7; no check of the table's D call, TRBD1, against the DNA was made. TRBV21-1 is a pseudogene. The CDR3 loop spans 15 amino acids.

The chain combines TRBV7-2 with TRBJ2-6; D remains unclear. This CDR3 has 17 amino acids. Trimming shortened V by 5 bases and J by 4 bases, and 18 bases separated the two germline ends. Germline loops: CDR1 SGHTA, CDR2 FQGNSA. CDR3 sequence: CASSPRPLGTGANVLTF. In DNA form, the CDR3 reads TGTGCCAGCAGCCCGCGCCCCCTCGGTACGGGGGCCAACGTCCTGACTTTC.

The chain carries TRBV30 and TRBJ1-4; weak D call: TRBD1 (6 bases). Germline-derived CDR1 and CDR2 are GTSNPN and SVGIG (reference sequence). This CDR3 spans 15 amino acids. The ends were cut back, 0 bases at V and 3 bases at J, with 11 bases in the middle. The CDR3 coding sequence is TGTGCCTGGAGTGTACAGGGCTCAGCTAATGAAAAACTGTTTTTT. Residues: CAWSVQGSANEKLFF.

The chain joins TRBV28 to TRBJ1-1, with a possible D match to TRBD1 (5 bases). The V end was cut by 1 base, the J end by 1 base, with 7 bases between. This CDR3 comprises 14 residues. CDR1 and CDR2 (germline): MDHEN, SYDVKM. The CDR3 is CASSLLGPNTEAFF. CDR3 nucleotide sequence: TGTGCCAGCAGTTTATTGGGGCCGAACACTGAAGCTTTCTTT.